Listed below are T cell receptor beta chains from one sample, sequenced in a study of T cells after yellow fever vaccination. TCRdb reprocessed the 5' RACE reads via MiXCR and lists one record per CDR3 protein. The data show some 54,000 distinct CDR3 sequences, with about 6.3% seen just once and approximately 24% held by the top ten. This specimen was CD8+ T cells not binding an NS4B(214-222) dextramer, sorted from PBMCs, taken 45 days after the first yellow fever vaccination. The receptors were gathered from a man aged 18 to 29 who received the YFV17D yellow fever vaccine. CDR3s include the opening cysteine and the closing phenylalanine or tryptophan. Fields, in order: D gene, J gene, clone size, V gene, CDR3 protein, CDR3 DNA. D genes are given only for firm matches. Part of the rows lack a size; the others show once, few, many or a class for expanded clones.

d_call: TRBD1; j_call: TRBJ2-1; clone_size: few; v_call: TRBV10-3; cdr3_aa: CANRPGQGYNEQFF; cdr3_nt: TGTGCCAACAGGCCGGGACAGGGATACAATGAGCAGTTCTTC
d_call: TRBD2; j_call: TRBJ2-7; clone_size: .; v_call: TRBV7-2; cdr3_aa: CASSLGTSGEQYF; cdr3_nt: TGTGCCAGCAGCTTAGGGACTAGCGGCGAGCAGTACTTC
d_call: .; j_call: TRBJ1-2; clone_size: many; v_call: TRBV25-1; cdr3_aa: CASATSGYTF; cdr3_nt: TGTGCCAGCGCTACCAGTGGCTACACCTTC
d_call: .; j_call: TRBJ2-7; clone_size: many; v_call: TRBV4-3; cdr3_aa: CASSPQRGGYEQYF; cdr3_nt: TGCGCCAGCAGCCCCCAGCGAGGAGGCTACGAGCAGTACTTC
d_call: TRBD1; j_call: TRBJ2-2; clone_size: .; v_call: TRBV29-1; cdr3_aa: CSVETGQGIAGELFF; cdr3_nt: TGCAGCGTTGAGACGGGACAGGGTATCGCCGGGGAGCTGTTTTTT
d_call: .; j_call: TRBJ2-5; clone_size: few; v_call: TRBV4-1; cdr3_aa: CASSQVLGGTQYF; cdr3_nt: TGCGCCAGCAGCCAAGTCCTAGGGGGGACCCAGTACTTC
d_call: .; j_call: TRBJ2-7; clone_size: many; v_call: TRBV5-4; cdr3_aa: CASSFSPAYEQYF; cdr3_nt: TGTGCCAGCAGCTTCTCCCCCGCGTACGAGCAGTACTTC
d_call: .; j_call: TRBJ2-3; clone_size: many; v_call: TRBV28; cdr3_aa: CASSLAWTESGDTQYF; cdr3_nt: TGTGCCAGCAGTTTGGCTTGGACAGAGTCAGGGGATACGCAGTATTTT
d_call: .; j_call: TRBJ2-3; clone_size: .; v_call: TRBV25-1; cdr3_aa: CASSVNRVTDTQYF; cdr3_nt: TGTGCCAGCAGTGTAAACAGGGTAACAGATACGCAGTATTTT
d_call: .; j_call: TRBJ1-1; clone_size: .; v_call: TRBV28; cdr3_aa: CASTLTAMNTEAFF; cdr3_nt: TGTGCCAGCACCCTTACAGCTATGAACACTGAAGCTTTCTTT
d_call: .; j_call: TRBJ2-5; clone_size: medium-sized; v_call: TRBV2; cdr3_aa: CASSESPGETQYF; cdr3_nt: TGTGCCAGCAGTGAGAGTCCGGGGGAGACCCAGTACTTC
d_call: .; j_call: TRBJ2-3; clone_size: .; v_call: TRBV5-6; cdr3_aa: CASSSTLTDTQYF; cdr3_nt: TGTGCCAGCAGCTCAACTCTCACAGATACGCAGTATTTT
d_call: .; j_call: TRBJ2-1; clone_size: few; v_call: TRBV7-2; cdr3_aa: CASSSRRDEQFF; cdr3_nt: TGTGCCAGCAGCTCACGGAGGGATGAGCAGTTCTTC
d_call: .; j_call: TRBJ1-6; clone_size: many; v_call: TRBV7-9; cdr3_aa: CASSLAPVQPLHF; cdr3_nt: TGTGCCAGCAGCTTAGCTCCGGTCCAGCCCCTCCACTTT
d_call: .; j_call: TRBJ2-1; clone_size: many; v_call: TRBV7-9; cdr3_aa: CASSPSSSYNEQFF; cdr3_nt: TGTGCCAGCAGCCCGTCGAGCTCCTACAATGAGCAGTTCTTC
d_call: .; j_call: TRBJ2-7; clone_size: many; v_call: TRBV7-9; cdr3_aa: CASSFSYSYEQYF; cdr3_nt: TGTGCCAGCAGCTTTAGCTACTCCTACGAGCAGTACTTC
d_call: TRBD2; j_call: TRBJ2-3; clone_size: .; v_call: TRBV5-6; cdr3_aa: CASSDALAGGRDTQYF; cdr3_nt: TGTGCCAGCAGCGATGCCCTAGCGGGGGGGCGAGATACGCAGTATTTT
d_call: TRBD1; j_call: TRBJ2-7; clone_size: .; v_call: TRBV5-1; cdr3_aa: CASSLPGQGTYEQYF; cdr3_nt: TGCGCCAGCAGCTTGCCGGGACAGGGTACCTACGAGCAGTACTTC
d_call: .; j_call: TRBJ1-6; clone_size: many; v_call: TRBV28; cdr3_aa: CASSLTVSGSSYNSPLHF; cdr3_nt: TGTGCCAGCAGTTTAACTGTCAGCGGGAGCTCCTATAATTCACCCCTCCACTTT
d_call: .; j_call: TRBJ2-5; clone_size: few; v_call: TRBV7-9; cdr3_aa: CASSPGTSKVETQYF; cdr3_nt: TGTGCCAGCAGCCCAGGGACATCTAAAGTGGAGACCCAGTACTTC
d_call: .; j_call: TRBJ2-1; clone_size: .; v_call: TRBV19; cdr3_aa: CASSILWEQFF; cdr3_nt: TGTGCCAGTAGTATACTCTGGGAGCAGTTCTTC
d_call: .; j_call: TRBJ2-5; clone_size: .; v_call: TRBV6-2/TRBV6-3; cdr3_aa: CASSYPGGGDPYQETQYF; cdr3_nt: TGTGCCAGCAGTTACCCGGGGGGCGGGGATCCGTACCAAGAGACCCAGTACTTC
d_call: .; j_call: TRBJ1-1; clone_size: many; v_call: TRBV4-2; cdr3_aa: CASSQIRENTEAFF; cdr3_nt: TGTGCCAGCAGCCAAATACGGGAGAACACTGAAGCTTTCTTT
d_call: TRBD2; j_call: TRBJ2-2; clone_size: .; v_call: TRBV5-6; cdr3_aa: CASRRAGGNTGELFF; cdr3_nt: TGTGCCAGCAGAAGAGCGGGGGGGAACACCGGGGAGCTGTTTTTT
d_call: TRBD1; j_call: TRBJ2-4; clone_size: many; v_call: TRBV4-3; cdr3_aa: CASSRDRGLGNIQYF; cdr3_nt: TGCGCCAGCAGCCGGGACAGGGGGCTGGGAAACATTCAGTACTTC
d_call: .; j_call: TRBJ1-1; clone_size: .; v_call: TRBV6-5; cdr3_aa: CASNMGAGAVTEAFF; cdr3_nt: TGTGCCAGCAACATGGGGGCAGGGGCTGTCACTGAAGCTTTCTTT
d_call: TRBD2; j_call: TRBJ2-5; clone_size: many; v_call: TRBV15; cdr3_aa: CATSRDRAGGESSPQETQYF; cdr3_nt: TGTGCCACCAGCAGAGATCGTGCCGGGGGGGAATCTTCGCCCCAAGAGACCCAGTACTTC
d_call: TRBD2; j_call: TRBJ2-3; clone_size: few; v_call: TRBV12-3/TRBV12-4; cdr3_aa: CASCGGAADTQYF; cdr3_nt: TGTGCCAGCTGCGGGGGGGCCGCAGATACGCAGTATTTT
d_call: .; j_call: TRBJ2-3; clone_size: .; v_call: TRBV9; cdr3_aa: CASSVSRHQPTDTQYF; cdr3_nt: TGTGCCAGCAGCGTATCGCGCCACCAGCCCACAGATACGCAGTATTTT
d_call: .; j_call: TRBJ2-1; clone_size: .; v_call: TRBV29-1; cdr3_aa: CSAEGGRYNEQFF; cdr3_nt: TGCAGCGCCGAGGGGGGTAGGTACAATGAGCAGTTCTTC
d_call: .; j_call: TRBJ1-6; clone_size: few; v_call: TRBV9; cdr3_aa: CASSETGDIYNSPLHF; cdr3_nt: TGTGCCAGCAGCGAAACCGGGGATATCTATAATTCACCCCTCCACTTT
d_call: .; j_call: TRBJ1-2; clone_size: .; v_call: TRBV4-1; cdr3_aa: CASSQAAVYGYTF; cdr3_nt: TGCGCCAGCAGCCAAGCCGCGGTGTATGGCTACACCTTC
d_call: TRBD1; j_call: TRBJ2-3; clone_size: .; v_call: TRBV5-1; cdr3_aa: CASSLVFTGGTDTQYF; cdr3_nt: TGCGCCAGCAGCTTGGTCTTCACAGGGGGTACAGATACGCAGTATTTT
d_call: TRBD2; j_call: TRBJ2-7; clone_size: few; v_call: TRBV20-1; cdr3_aa: CSARTSGSIYEQYF; cdr3_nt: TGCAGTGCTCGGACTAGCGGGAGCATCTACGAGCAGTACTTC
d_call: TRBD2; j_call: TRBJ2-1; clone_size: .; v_call: TRBV3-1; cdr3_aa: CASSQAGLLADNEQFF; cdr3_nt: TGTGCCAGCAGCCAAGCGGGTTTACTAGCGGACAATGAGCAGTTCTTC
d_call: .; j_call: TRBJ1-6; clone_size: once; v_call: TRBV11-2; cdr3_aa: CDSSLTGSSYNSPLHF; cdr3_nt: TGTGACAGCAGCTTAACAGGGAGCTCCTATAATTCACCCCTCCACTTT
d_call: .; j_call: TRBJ2-5; clone_size: many; v_call: TRBV7-2; cdr3_aa: CASSLGLRARETQYF; cdr3_nt: TGTGCCAGCAGCTTAGGTCTCAGGGCGAGGGAGACCCAGTACTTC
d_call: .; j_call: TRBJ2-7; clone_size: many; v_call: TRBV29-1; cdr3_aa: CSVEGSDNSRDYEQYF; cdr3_nt: TGCAGCGTTGAAGGGTCAGACAATTCCCGGGACTACGAGCAGTACTTC
d_call: .; j_call: TRBJ2-1; clone_size: many; v_call: TRBV12-3/TRBV12-4; cdr3_aa: CASRTEDSYNEQFF; cdr3_nt: TGTGCCAGCAGAACAGAGGATTCGTACAATGAGCAGTTCTTC
d_call: .; j_call: TRBJ1-1; clone_size: few; v_call: TRBV4-3; cdr3_aa: CASSQDGGGPSGLAFF; cdr3_nt: TGCGCCAGCAGCCAAGATGGCGGTGGACCGAGCGGATTAGCTTTCTTT
d_call: TRBD2; j_call: TRBJ2-2; clone_size: few; v_call: TRBV30; cdr3_aa: CAWSLSGGNTGELFF; cdr3_nt: TGTGCCTGGTCTCTAAGCGGGGGGAACACCGGGGAGCTGTTTTTT
d_call: .; j_call: TRBJ1-4; clone_size: few; v_call: TRBV4-3; cdr3_aa: CASSRSQFIRMNEKLFF; cdr3_nt: TGCGCCAGCAGCCGAAGCCAGTTCATAAGGATGAATGAAAAACTGTTTTTT
d_call: .; j_call: TRBJ2-1; clone_size: few; v_call: TRBV7-9; cdr3_aa: CASSSQTDSNEQFF; cdr3_nt: TGTGCCAGCAGCTCGCAGACAGACTCCAATGAGCAGTTCTTC
d_call: TRBD2; j_call: TRBJ2-1; clone_size: few; v_call: TRBV7-2; cdr3_aa: CASSLVSGGANEQFF; cdr3_nt: TGTGCCAGCAGCTTAGTATCCGGGGGGGCCAATGAGCAGTTCTTC
d_call: TRBD1; j_call: TRBJ1-2; clone_size: few; v_call: TRBV4-3; cdr3_aa: CASSQGTGGDYGYTF; cdr3_nt: TGCGCCAGCAGCCAAGGGACAGGAGGCGACTATGGCTACACCTTC
d_call: .; j_call: TRBJ1-2; clone_size: .; v_call: TRBV25-1; cdr3_aa: CASKARVEGYTF; cdr3_nt: TGTGCCAGCAAGGCGAGGGTGGAAGGCTACACCTTC